This is a list of T cell receptor beta chains from one sample in a study of identical twins. Via MiXCR, TCRdb re-called the 5' RACE reads, giving one row per CDR3 protein. The sample yields approximately 220,000 distinct CDR3 sequences, roughly 9.4% seen once. The sample consisted of memory (CD45RO+) T cells sorted from blood. These receptors were collected from a woman aged 18-29 years in good health. Each CDR3 is given with its conserved first and last residue. A D gene is named only where the DNA matches it firmly. Clone size appears in some rows only: once, few, many, or a class for an expanded clone.

clone size	D gene	V gene	J gene	CDR3 protein	CDR3 DNA
-	TRBD2	TRBV20-1	TRBJ2-3	CSATSSGGVDTQYF	TGCAGTGCTACCTCGAGCGGGGGGGTAGATACGCAGTATTTT
many	-	TRBV21-1	TRBJ1-2	CASSKVVGGGYTF	TGTGCCAGCAGCAAAGTAGTAGGCGGTGGCTACACCTTC
-	TRBD2	TRBV29-1	TRBJ2-5	CSGYLAGPLGETQYF	TGCAGCGGCTATTTAGCGGGCCCCTTGGGGGAGACCCAGTACTTC
many	TRBD2	TRBV6-2/TRBV6-3	TRBJ2-5	CASEPSGKETQYF	TGTGCCAGCGAGCCTAGCGGGAAAGAGACCCAGTACTTC
-	-	TRBV29-1	TRBJ1-1	CSVEFGSGTTEAFF	TGCAGCGTTGAGTTTGGTTCCGGGACCACTGAAGCTTTCTTT
few	-	TRBV9	TRBJ2-7	CASSVSGSGRSYEQYF	TGTGCCAGCAGCGTATCAGGGAGCGGGCGTTCCTACGAGCAGTACTTC
few	-	TRBV9	TRBJ2-1	CASSFSGDSTPFF	TGTGCCAGCAGCTTCAGTGGGGACTCGACACCGTTCTTC
-	-	TRBV2	TRBJ2-1	CASTEANEQFF	TGTGCCAGCACCGAAGCCAATGAGCAGTTCTTC
few	-	TRBV12-3/TRBV12-4	TRBJ2-5	CASRSDRRGSIRETQYF	TGTGCCAGCAGATCCGACAGGCGCGGGAGCATTCGAGAGACCCAGTACTTC
few	TRBD2	TRBV30	TRBJ2-5	CAWSYGGSRETQYF	TGTGCCTGGAGCTACGGCGGGAGTAGGGAGACCCAGTACTTC
-	-	TRBV20-1	TRBJ2-1	CSAKLGVF	TGCAGTGCCAAACTAGGGGTTTTC
few	-	TRBV6-5	TRBJ1-2	CASSFSSPNYGYTF	TGTGCCAGCAGTTTCTCCAGCCCCAACTATGGCTACACCTTC
few	-	TRBV3-1	TRBJ2-5	CASSPRLDRGETQYF	TGTGCCAGCAGCCCTCGATTAGACCGGGGGGAGACCCAGTACTTC
-	TRBD1	TRBV5-1	TRBJ1-1	CASSLAAFPGQGFEAFF	TGCGCCAGCAGCTTGGCTGCTTTCCCGGGACAGGGGTTTGAAGCTTTCTTT
few	TRBD1	TRBV6-6	TRBJ1-4	CASSSGQGVALFF	TGTGCCAGCAGTTCCGGACAGGGGGTTGCGCTGTTTTTT
-	TRBD1	TRBV7-9	TRBJ2-1	CASSPRQGAYNEQFF	TGTGCCAGCAGCCCCCGACAGGGTGCCTACAATGAGCAGTTCTTC
few	-	TRBV6-6	TRBJ1-2	CASSSDGYTF	TGTGCCAGCAGTTCGGACGGCTACACCTTC
few	TRBD2	TRBV4-2	TRBJ2-1	CASSQRLAGSSYNEQFF	TGTGCCAGCAGCCAACGACTAGCGGGGAGCTCCTACAATGAGCAGTTCTTC
few	TRBD1	TRBV7-2	TRBJ2-5	CASSLNPGQYQETQYF	TGTGCCAGCAGCTTAAATCCGGGACAGTACCAAGAGACCCAGTACTTC
-	TRBD2	TRBV2	TRBJ2-3	CASSRTSGRSTQYF	TGTGCCAGCAGCCGGACTAGCGGGAGATCTACGCAGTATTTT
few	-	TRBV12-3/TRBV12-4	TRBJ2-5	CASSRMGTQYF	TGTGCCAGCAGCCGGATGGGGACCCAGTACTTC
few	-	TRBV7-2	TRBJ1-2	CASSPHRGYTF	TGTGCCAGCAGCCCCCATCGGGGCTACACCTTC
-	-	TRBV20-1	TRBJ2-7	CSARDWTHPYEQYF	TGCAGTGCTAGGGATTGGACACACCCCTACGAGCAGTACTTC
-	-	TRBV20-1	TRBJ2-7	CSASDRNEQYF	TGCAGTGCTTCCGACAGGAACGAGCAGTACTTC
-	-	TRBV18	TRBJ1-6	CASSPENSPLHF	TGTGCCAGCTCACCAGAAAATTCACCCCTCCACTTT
-	TRBD2	TRBV9	TRBJ2-3	CASSPPSSGESTDTQYF	TGTGCCAGCAGCCCACCCTCTAGCGGAGAAAGCACAGATACGCAGTATTTT
few	TRBD1	TRBV20-1	TRBJ1-1	CSAPTGVMFGAFF	TGCAGTGCCCCGACAGGGGTAATGTTTGGAGCTTTCTTT
few	TRBD2	TRBV5-5	TRBJ2-2	CASSVGQAGRPGELFF	TGTGCCAGCAGCGTCGGGCAAGCGGGAAGGCCCGGGGAGCTGTTTTTT
many	-	TRBV5-1	TRBJ2-1	CASSSLQGFNEQFF	TGCGCCAGCAGCTCCCTCCAGGGTTTCAATGAGCAGTTCTTC
many	-	TRBV7-9	TRBJ2-3	CASSLAAGVGDTQYF	TGTGCCAGCAGCTTAGCGGCAGGAGTGGGGGATACGCAGTATTTT
-	TRBD1	TRBV25-1	TRBJ1-1	CASSEDRAEAFF	TGTGCCAGCAGTGAGGACAGGGCGGAAGCTTTCTTT
-	-	TRBV5-1	TRBJ1-1	CASRQEQGGAFF	TGCGCCAGCAGACAAGAACAGGGTGGAGCTTTCTTT
few	-	TRBV6-2/TRBV6-3	TRBJ1-5	CASRRQANTVDQPQHF	TGTGCCAGCAGGCGACAGGCCAACACCGTCGATCAGCCCCAGCATTTT
many	-	TRBV12-3/TRBV12-4	TRBJ2-2	CASSPRGMKNTGELFF	TGTGCCAGCAGTCCCCGGGGGATGAAGAACACCGGGGAGCTGTTTTTT
many	TRBD2	TRBV12-3/TRBV12-4	TRBJ2-1	CASNIAGVYNEQFF	TGTGCCAGCAATATCGCGGGAGTCTACAATGAGCAGTTCTTC
many	-	TRBV11-3	TRBJ1-1	CASSYTQNTEAFF	TGTGCCAGCAGTTATACACAGAACACTGAAGCTTTCTTT